This TCR beta chain is drawn from a study of blood T cells in healthy people across ages. Whole-study findings and limits: Naive and antigen-experienced cells were not separated, limiting conclusive comparison.

Combining a sample-barcoded 5' primer with a J-beta primer mix, a second PCR ran for roughly 6 to 12 cycles. From the 5' RACE reads, TCRdb called clonotypes with MiXCR, one entry per CDR3 protein. Counted here are approximately 1.5 million distinct CDR3 sequences, 42% occurring once; the ten biggest clones make up over 3.5%. This clonotype was seen a handful of times. The antigen is not known. CDR1 and CDR2 (germline): SGHRS, YFSETQ. Trimming pared 4 bases from V and 1 base from J, leaving 11 bases between. The CDR3 consists of 14 residues. This sequence was found in a woman between 18 and 30 years old in good health. The V call is TRBV5-1, the J call TRBJ1-1; D possibly corresponds to TRBD1 (5 bases). Sequenced sample: blood. CDR3 loop: CASSETVTNTEAFF. The DNA for the CDR3 is TGCGCCAGCAGCGAGACAGTTACGAACACTGAAGCTTTCTTT.